This is a list of T cell receptor beta chains from one sample in a study of blood T cells in healthy people across ages. One entry per CDR3 protein results from TCRdb running MiXCR on the 5' RACE reads. The table lists around 800,000 distinct CDR3 sequences, around two thirds of them singletons, with around a quarter in the top ten. Input material: blood. The receptors here all came from a man aged 30 to 39 in good health. Both conserved end residues are part of each CDR3. A D gene is named only where the DNA matches it firmly. Only part of the rows carry a size: once, few, many, or a class if the clone is expanded.

cdr3_length	clone_size	j_call	v_call	d_call	cdr3_nt	cdr3_aa
14	.	TRBJ2-7	TRBV9	.	TGTGCCAGCAGCGCCGGACAGAACTCCTACGAGCAGTACTTC	CASSAGQNSYEQYF
15	many	TRBJ2-1	TRBV29-1	TRBD1	TGCAGCGTGTGGTCGGGACAGGGGGGATTGAATGAGCAGTTCTTC	CSVWSGQGGLNEQFF
15	.	TRBJ2-7	TRBV25-1	.	TGTGCCAGCAGTGACCTCGGACTCCCGACCTACGAGCAGTACTTC	CASSDLGLPTYEQYF
17	.	TRBJ2-6	TRBV21-1	.	TGTGCCAGCAGCAAAGCCCCAGGGGACTCTGGGGCCAACGTCCTGACTTTC	CASSKAPGDSGANVLTF
16	.	TRBJ2-3	TRBV19	TRBD1	TGTGCCAGTAGTATTTTGATCCCCAACAGGGGTGATACGCAGTATTTT	CASSILIPNRGDTQYF
16	.	TRBJ2-3	TRBV3-1	TRBD1	TGTGCCAGCAGCCTACCCTACAGGGGGTCATTAGATACGCAGTATTTT	CASSLPYRGSLDTQYF
18	.	TRBJ2-3	TRBV4-3	TRBD2	TGCGCCAGCAGCCAAGATCCAGCGGGGGGAACTAGCACAGATACGCAGTATTTT	CASSQDPAGGTSTDTQYF
10	.	TRBJ2-1	TRBV25-1	.	TGTGCCACTCAAAGAAGTGAGCAGTTCTTC	CATQRSEQFF
12	.	TRBJ2-5	TRBV20-1	.	TGCAGTGCAGGCGGGGGCATGGAGACCCAGTACTTC	CSAGGGMETQYF
16	.	TRBJ2-1	TRBV9	TRBD2	TGTGCCAGCAGCGTCTTTCCCGGGGGGACCTACAATGAGCAGTTCTTC	CASSVFPGGTYNEQFF
15	.	TRBJ2-5	TRBV7-2	TRBD1	TGTGCCAGCAGCTGGGACAGCAATGATCAAGAGACCCAGTACTTC	CASSWDSNDQETQYF
14	few	TRBJ2-6	TRBV6-5	TRBD1	TGTGCCAGTACAGGGGGCGCTGGGGCCAACGTCCTGACTTTC	CASTGGAGANVLTF
12	many	TRBJ2-3	TRBV7-2	.	TGTGCCAGCAGCTTAGAATTTTATACGCAGTATTTT	CASSLEFYTQYF
14	.	TRBJ2-1	TRBV20-1	TRBD2	TGCAGTGCTAGAAGCGGACTAGCGAAAGTCGAGCAGTTCTTC	CSARSGLAKVEQFF
14	few	TRBJ2-5	TRBV6-5	.	TGTGCCAGCAGTCCTACCAGGGTCCCAGAGACCCAGTACTTC	CASSPTRVPETQYF
14	few	TRBJ2-3	TRBV29-1	.	TGCAGCGCAAAACCCCCGTGGGGCACAGATACGCAGTATTTT	CSAKPPWGTDTQYF
12	.	TRBJ2-7	TRBV20-1	.	TGCAGTGCCCGCCACGAGTTCTACGAGCAGTACTTC	CSARHEFYEQYF
16	few	TRBJ2-6	TRBV4-2	.	TGTGCCAGCAGCCCGACCAGGGGGGCTGGGGCCAACGTCCTGACTTTC	CASSPTRGAGANVLTF
15	.	TRBJ2-7	TRBV5-5	TRBD1	TGCGCCAGCAGCTTAAGACAGGGGCTTTCCTACGAGCAGTACTTC	CASSLRQGLSYEQYF
11	.	TRBJ2-7	TRBV29-1	.	TGCAGCCCCGTGAGGGGGAACGAGCAGTACTTC	CSPVRGNEQYF
17	.	TRBJ1-5	TRBV6-2/TRBV6-3	TRBD1	TGTGCCAGCAGTTACCCTCCGGGACAGGGGGCCTATCAGCCCCAGCATTTT	CASSYPPGQGAYQPQHF
14	.	TRBJ1-5	TRBV20-1	.	TGCAGTGCCATAGACCCGTATAGCAATCAGCCCCAGCATTTT	CSAIDPYSNQPQHF
15	.	TRBJ2-7	TRBV3-1	.	TGTGCCAGCAGCCAAGAGCCAGGAGCGGGTTACGAGCAGTACTTC	CASSQEPGAGYEQYF
13	many	TRBJ2-1	TRBV7-2	TRBD2	TGTGCCAGCAGCAGAAGCGGGGGGAATGAGCAGTTCTTC	CASSRSGGNEQFF
14	.	TRBJ2-7	TRBV24-1	.	TGTGCCACCAGTGATTGGGACAAGGAGAACGAGCAGTACTTC	CATSDWDKENEQYF
15	.	TRBJ2-1	TRBV27	TRBD1	TGTGCCAGCAGTTTCAGGGACAGGGGGCTCGATGAGCAGTTCTTC	CASSFRDRGLDEQFF
14	.	TRBJ2-5	TRBV29-1	TRBD1	TGCAGCCTGAGGAACAGGGGGCACCAAGAGACCCAGTACTTC	CSLRNRGHQETQYF
15	few	TRBJ1-1	TRBV9	.	TGTGCCAGCAGCGTAGCTGGCAGCTATGACACTGAAGCTTTCTTT	CASSVAGSYDTEAFF
17	once	TRBJ2-3	TRBV7-2	.	TGTGCCAGCAGCTCATGGGGGCGGGGGATCCTGACAGATACGCAGTATTTT	CASSSWGRGILTDTQYF
12	.	TRBJ2-7	TRBV20-1	.	TGCAGTGCACCCATCAAAGGAAACGAGCAGTACTTC	CSAPIKGNEQYF
15	.	TRBJ2-7	TRBV6-1	TRBD2	TGTGCCAGCAGTGAACGACTAGCGGGGCCCTACGAGCAGTACTTC	CASSERLAGPYEQYF
14	few	TRBJ1-6	TRBV12-3/TRBV12-4	.	TGTGCCAGCAGTTTAAGTGTTGGGGGATCACCCCTCCACTTT	CASSLSVGGSPLHF
16	.	TRBJ2-1	TRBV7-6	.	TGTGCCAGCAGCTTAGGGGGGCAGGAGCGGATCAGTGAGCAGTTCTTC	CASSLGGQERISEQFF
16	few	TRBJ2-4	TRBV28	TRBD2	TGTGCCAGCAGTTTGTTAGCGGGGGGGCCCAAAAACATTCAGTACTTC	CASSLLAGGPKNIQYF
14	.	TRBJ2-2	TRBV9	.	TGTGCCAGCAGCGTATCAAGTGGTACCGGGGAGCTGTTTTTT	CASSVSSGTGELFF
15	once	TRBJ1-2	TRBV6-1	TRBD1	TGTGCCAGCGGTAACGCCGGGACAGTGGGCTATGGCTACACCTTC	CASGNAGTVGYGYTF
15	few	TRBJ2-1	TRBV4-2	.	TGTGCCAGCAGCCAAGGGCTACCGCCCTACAATGAGCAGTTCTTC	CASSQGLPPYNEQFF
12	.	TRBJ1-2	TRBV9	.	TGTGCCAGCAGCGTAGCAAGGGCTGGCTACACCTTC	CASSVARAGYTF
17	.	TRBJ2-5	TRBV4-2	TRBD2	TGTGCCAGCAGCCAAGATCTAGGACTAGCACTTGGGGAGACCCAGTACTTC	CASSQDLGLALGETQYF
15	once	TRBJ1-5	TRBV10-3	TRBD1	TGTGCCATCAGCGACAGGGACGGTAGCAATCAGCCCCAGCATTTT	CAISDRDGSNQPQHF
13	.	TRBJ2-5	TRBV5-6	.	TGTGCCAGCAGCTTGAGCCAGGGGACGACCCAGTACTTC	CASSLSQGTTQYF
14	.	TRBJ2-1	TRBV6-1	.	TGTGCCAGCAGTGAACAGTTAGAGAGAAATGAGCAGTTCTTC	CASSEQLERNEQFF
13	.	TRBJ2-2	TRBV2	.	TGTGCCAGCACATGGGGGGCCACCGGGGAGCTGTTTTTT	CASTWGATGELFF
13	.	TRBJ2-2	TRBV20-1	TRBD1	TGCAGTGCTAGAAGGACAGGGTCCGGGGAGCTGTTTTTT	CSARRTGSGELFF
15	.	TRBJ1-5	TRBV7-6	.	TGTGCCAGCAGCTACCCTAGGACGGGGCTCGAGCCCCAGCATTTT	CASSYPRTGLEPQHF
17	.	TRBJ2-1	TRBV7-8	TRBD2	TGTGCCAGCAGCCCGAGACTAGCGGGTTATTTAATCCATGAGCAGTTCTTC	CASSPRLAGYLIHEQFF
15	.	TRBJ2-5	TRBV12-3/TRBV12-4	TRBD2	TGTGCCAGCAGTTTTAGCGGGGGGTTCCAAGAGACCCAGTACTTC	CASSFSGGFQETQYF
15	.	TRBJ2-3	TRBV28	TRBD1	TGTGCCAGCACGGGGTGGGACAGGGACACAGATACGCAGTATTTT	CASTGWDRDTDTQYF
16	.	TRBJ2-7	TRBV20-1	TRBD1	TGCAGTGCCAACATACCCTGGACAGGGTGGGGCAATGAGCAGTACTTC	CSANIPWTGWGNEQYF
16	.	TRBJ2-7	TRBV4-3	TRBD2	TGCGCCAGCAGCCAAGATACGGGACTACGGTCCTACGAGCAGTACTTC	CASSQDTGLRSYEQYF
15	.	TRBJ2-7	TRBV7-2	.	TGTGCCAGAAGCTTGGGCAGGCCGAGCTCCTACGAGCAGTACTTC	CARSLGRPSSYEQYF
16	few	TRBJ2-1	TRBV29-1	TRBD2	TGCAGCGTGGGGGGGACTAGCGGGGTATCCTACAATGAGCAGTTCTTC	CSVGGTSGVSYNEQFF
16	.	TRBJ2-3	TRBV2	.	TGTGCCAGCAGTACCGCGGGGCCCGTTATCACAGATACGCAGTATTTT	CASSTAGPVITDTQYF
15	once	TRBJ2-3	TRBV7-3	.	TGTGCCAGCAGCCTAGGAGACGCTAGCACAGATACGCAGTATTTT	CASSLGDASTDTQYF
15	.	TRBJ2-1	TRBV20-1	TRBD2	TGCAGTGCGAGACGCGGGGGGGTGTCCTACAATGAGCAGTTCTTC	CSARRGGVSYNEQFF
16	few	TRBJ1-2	TRBV29-1	.	TGCAGCGTTGCCGGCAGGGAAGTTTGGAAGGCTGATGGCTACACCTTC	CSVAGREVWKADGYTF
14	.	TRBJ2-1	TRBV27	.	TGTGCCAGCAGCCCTATGCGGTACTACAATGAGCAGTTCTTC	CASSPMRYYNEQFF
15	.	TRBJ2-1	TRBV12-3/TRBV12-4	TRBD1	TGTGCCAGCAGTCCCCTGGGACAGGGTTTGAATGAGCAGTTCTTC	CASSPLGQGLNEQFF
15	.	TRBJ2-3	TRBV7-2	.	TGTGCCAGCAGCTTAGCCGGGGGCACAGCAGATACGCAGTATTTT	CASSLAGGTADTQYF